This is a list of T cell receptor beta chains from one sample in a study of resident and recirculating memory T cells in vitiligo. Profiling relied on immunoSEQ multiplex PCR, and the TCRdb table lists in-frame clones only, not all of them. Of 75,000 to 95,000 clones listed, about 92% are singletons. Sequenced sample: blood. The receptors derive from a male donor with vitiligo. Each CDR3 is given with its conserved first and last residue. The D gene is left open where the match is weak. Size values are once, few and many counts, or a class for expanded clones, and some rows have none.

J: TRBJ1-5; D: TRBD1; V: TRBV30; length: 14; size: few; DNA: TGTGCCTGGAGTGTGGGACAGCCTAATCAGCCCCAGCATTTT; CDR3: CAWSVGQPNQPQHF
J: TRBJ1-1; D: NA; V: TRBV7-9; length: 13; size: few; DNA: TGTGCCAGCAGCTTCCTTTTGAGGACTGAAGCTTTCTTT; CDR3: CASSFLLRTEAFF
J: TRBJ1-1; D: NA; V: TRBV5-1; length: 14; size: NA; DNA: TGCGCCAGCAGCTTGGCGGGGGGGAACACTGAAGCTTTCTTT; CDR3: CASSLAGGNTEAFF
J: TRBJ2-1; D: NA; V: TRBV9; length: 15; size: NA; DNA: TGTGCCAGCAGCTCAAGCGTTAGCTCCTACAATGAGCAGTTCTTC; CDR3: CASSSSVSSYNEQFF
J: TRBJ1-2; D: NA; V: TRBV30; length: 11; size: NA; DNA: TGTGCCTGGAGTCGGGGCTATGGCTACACCTTC; CDR3: CAWSRGYGYTF
J: TRBJ1-1; D: NA; V: TRBV18; length: 13; size: NA; DNA: TGTGCCAGCTTCGCTAGGCCAGGGGCTGAAGCTTTCTTT; CDR3: CASFARPGAEAFF
J: TRBJ1-4; D: TRBD1; V: TRBV11-2; length: 18; size: NA; DNA: TGTGCCAGCAGCACCCGGACAGGGAATTCTGCAACTAATGAAAAACTGTTTTTT; CDR3: CASSTRTGNSATNEKLFF
J: TRBJ2-7; D: NA; V: TRBV28; length: 16; size: NA; DNA: TGTGCCAGCACCACCCTCGGGTGGGGAGGAGGGTACGAGCAGTACTTC; CDR3: CASTTLGWGGGYEQYF
J: TRBJ2-2; D: NA; V: TRBV11-2; length: 15; size: once; DNA: TGTGCCAGCAGCTTACAGGGTCGGGACACCGGGGAGCTGTTTTTT; CDR3: CASSLQGRDTGELFF
J: TRBJ1-1; D: NA; V: TRBV28; length: 15; size: few; DNA: TGTGCCAGCAGTTTATGGTGGCCGGACTACACTGAAGCTTTCTTT; CDR3: CASSLWWPDYTEAFF
J: TRBJ2-1; D: TRBD2; V: TRBV18; length: 16; size: NA; DNA: TGTGCCAGCTCACCAAAGACTAGCGGGAGTCCCGGTGAGCAGTTCTTC; CDR3: CASSPKTSGSPGEQFF
J: TRBJ2-4; D: NA; V: TRBV10-3; length: 12; size: NA; DNA: TGTGCTTCGGCGGGGATCAAAAACATTCAGTACTTC; CDR3: CASAGIKNIQYF
J: TRBJ2-1; D: NA; V: TRBV2; length: 15; size: NA; DNA: TGTGCCCAGTGGGGGCTTCTAAGCTCCTACAATGAGCAGTTCTTC; CDR3: CAQWGLLSSYNEQFF
J: TRBJ2-1; D: NA; V: TRBV11-2; length: 15; size: once; DNA: TGTGCCAGCAGCGTCCAGGACGGGGCCTACAATGAGCAGTTCTTC; CDR3: CASSVQDGAYNEQFF
J: TRBJ1-5; D: NA; V: TRBV19; length: 13; size: NA; DNA: TGTGCCAGTAGTATCGGGATTCATCAGCCCCAGCATTTT; CDR3: CASSIGIHQPQHF
J: TRBJ1-2; D: NA; V: TRBV6-6; length: 10; size: once; DNA: TGTGCCAGCGAGGGAGGAGGCTACACCTTC; CDR3: CASEGGGYTF
J: TRBJ1-4; D: NA; V: TRBV15; length: 14; size: NA; DNA: TGTGCCACCAGCAGAGCGAGCTTTAATGAAAAACTGTTTTTT; CDR3: CATSRASFNEKLFF
J: TRBJ2-2; D: TRBD2; V: TRBV4-1; length: 16; size: NA; DNA: TGCGCCAGCAGCACTTTAGCGGGAAGAAACACCGGGGAGCTGTTTTTT; CDR3: CASSTLAGRNTGELFF
J: TRBJ2-7; D: TRBD1; V: TRBV2; length: 12; size: NA; DNA: TGTGCCAGCAGTGAAGCGACGACAGGGCGGTACTTC; CDR3: CASSEATTGRYF
J: TRBJ1-4; D: NA; V: TRBV7-9; length: 15; size: NA; DNA: TGTGCCAGCAGCTTAGACGGCAGGGTTAATGAAAAACTGTTTTTT; CDR3: CASSLDGRVNEKLFF
J: TRBJ2-7; D: TRBD2; V: TRBV7-9; length: 14; size: NA; DNA: TGTGCCAGCAGCTCCCTAGCGGGGGCCTACGAGCAGTACTTC; CDR3: CASSSLAGAYEQYF
J: TRBJ2-3; D: NA; V: TRBV6-4; length: 16; size: NA; DNA: TGTGCCAGCAGTGAGGGAGGTGGGAGCGTCACAGATACGCAGTATTTT; CDR3: CASSEGGGSVTDTQYF
J: TRBJ2-7; D: TRBD2; V: TRBV7-6; length: 16; size: NA; DNA: TGTGCCAGCAGCCGCCAAAGGACTAGCGGGAGCTACGAGCAGTACTTC; CDR3: CASSRQRTSGSYEQYF
J: TRBJ1-1; D: TRBD1; V: TRBV19; length: 13; size: NA; DNA: TGTGCCAGTATCGACAGGGGTGACACTGAAGCTTTCTTT; CDR3: CASIDRGDTEAFF
J: TRBJ2-5; D: NA; V: TRBV5-8; length: 13; size: once; DNA: TGTGCCAGCAGCCGTCACTCGGGGGAGACCCAGTACTTC; CDR3: CASSRHSGETQYF
J: TRBJ1-2; D: NA; V: TRBV6-5; length: 14; size: NA; DNA: TGTGCCAGCATACAACAGGGCAGTAACTATGGCTACACCTTC; CDR3: CASIQQGSNYGYTF
J: TRBJ2-6; D: TRBD2; V: TRBV27; length: 21; size: NA; DNA: TGTGCCAGCAGTTTGTTACCCGATCTAGCGGGAGGGGTAAGTGGGGCCAACGTCCTGACTTTC; CDR3: CASSLLPDLAGGVSGANVLTF
J: TRBJ2-4; D: TRBD1; V: TRBV5-1; length: 14; size: once; DNA: TGCGCCAGCAGCTTGGGACAGGGCTTGAACATTCAGTACTTC; CDR3: CASSLGQGLNIQYF
J: TRBJ1-1; D: NA; V: TRBV6-4; length: 13; size: NA; DNA: TGTGCCAGCAGTGAGGGTCGAGGGACTGAAGCTTTCTTT; CDR3: CASSEGRGTEAFF
J: TRBJ2-7; D: TRBD2; V: TRBV5-6; length: 16; size: NA; DNA: TGTGCCAGCAGCTTGGCTTTTGGGAGGGCCGTCTACGAGCAGTACTTC; CDR3: CASSLAFGRAVYEQYF
J: TRBJ2-1; D: NA; V: TRBV27; length: 16; size: NA; DNA: TGTGCCAGCAGTTTATTCCCAGCAAGCGTGGGTAATGAGCAGTTCTTC; CDR3: CASSLFPASVGNEQFF
J: TRBJ2-3; D: NA; V: TRBV4-1; length: 14; size: NA; DNA: TGCGCCAGCAGCGCACGAGGGAGCGCGGATACGCAGTATTTT; CDR3: CASSARGSADTQYF
J: TRBJ1-3; D: NA; V: TRBV6-4; length: 15; size: NA; DNA: TGTGCCAGCAGTGAGAAAGACTTCTCTGGAAACACCATATATTTT; CDR3: CASSEKDFSGNTIYF
J: TRBJ2-2; D: NA; V: TRBV9; length: 14; size: once; DNA: TGTGCCAGCACGACGATGGGTCAGGGCGGGGAGCTGTTTTTT; CDR3: CASTTMGQGGELFF
J: TRBJ2-3; D: NA; V: TRBV19; length: 14; size: NA; DNA: TGTGCCAGTAGTGGACAACTAGCCACAGATACGCAGTATTTT; CDR3: CASSGQLATDTQYF
J: TRBJ2-5; D: NA; V: TRBV19; length: 14; size: NA; DNA: TGTGCCAGTAGTATCGGACAGATGTGGGAGACCCAGTACTTC; CDR3: CASSIGQMWETQYF
J: TRBJ2-3; D: TRBD2; V: TRBV19; length: 16; size: NA; DNA: TGTGCCAGTAGTATGGGAGCGGGAGGTCGAGGAGATACGCAGTATTTT; CDR3: CASSMGAGGRGDTQYF
J: TRBJ2-3; D: NA; V: TRBV2; length: 11; size: once; DNA: TGTGCCAGCAGTGAATGGAGACCGATGTATTTT; CDR3: CASSEWRPMYF
J: TRBJ2-3; D: TRBD2; V: TRBV19; length: 15; size: NA; DNA: TGTGCCAGTAGTATTGACCCCCAGCGGGGAGATACGCAGTATTTT; CDR3: CASSIDPQRGDTQYF
J: TRBJ1-2; D: NA; V: TRBV13; length: 13; size: NA; DNA: TGTGCCAGCAGCTTAGGGACAATCTATGGCTACACCTTC; CDR3: CASSLGTIYGYTF
J: TRBJ2-3; D: NA; V: TRBV7-6; length: 12; size: NA; DNA: TGTGCCAGCAGCTCTAGCACAGATACGCAGTATTTT; CDR3: CASSSSTDTQYF
J: TRBJ2-1; D: TRBD2; V: TRBV28; length: 11; size: once; DNA: TGTGCCAGCAGTCCGGGGACTAGCGGGTTCTTC; CDR3: CASSPGTSGFF
J: TRBJ2-3; D: TRBD2; V: TRBV7-3; length: 17; size: NA; DNA: TGTGCCAGCAGCCCGCAAGGGGTAGCGGGAGTTGGGGATACGCAGTATTTT; CDR3: CASSPQGVAGVGDTQYF
J: TRBJ2-7; D: TRBD2; V: TRBV9; length: 18; size: NA; DNA: TGTGCCAGCAGCGTCTCTGGCGCTAGCGGGGCCTTCTCCTACGAGCAGTACTTC; CDR3: CASSVSGASGAFSYEQYF